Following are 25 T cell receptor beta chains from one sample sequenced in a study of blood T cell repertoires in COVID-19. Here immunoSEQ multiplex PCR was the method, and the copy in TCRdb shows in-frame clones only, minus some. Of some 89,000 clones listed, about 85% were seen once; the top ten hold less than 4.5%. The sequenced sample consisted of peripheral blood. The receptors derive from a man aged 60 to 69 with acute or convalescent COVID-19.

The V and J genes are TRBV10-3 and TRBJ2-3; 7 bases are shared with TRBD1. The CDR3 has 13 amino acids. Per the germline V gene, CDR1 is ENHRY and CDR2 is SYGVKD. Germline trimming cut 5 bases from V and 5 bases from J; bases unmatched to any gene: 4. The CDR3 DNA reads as TGTGCCATCAGTATACAGGGGATAGATACGCAGTATTTT. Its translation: CAISIQGIDTQYF.

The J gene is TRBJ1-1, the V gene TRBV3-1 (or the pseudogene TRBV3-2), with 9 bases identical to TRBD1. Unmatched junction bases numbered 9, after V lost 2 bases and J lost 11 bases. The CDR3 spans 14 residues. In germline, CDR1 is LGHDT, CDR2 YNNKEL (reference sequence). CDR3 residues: CASSQLTGGFGAFF. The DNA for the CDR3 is TGTGCCAGCAGCCAATTGACAGGGGGATTTGGGGCTTTCTTT.

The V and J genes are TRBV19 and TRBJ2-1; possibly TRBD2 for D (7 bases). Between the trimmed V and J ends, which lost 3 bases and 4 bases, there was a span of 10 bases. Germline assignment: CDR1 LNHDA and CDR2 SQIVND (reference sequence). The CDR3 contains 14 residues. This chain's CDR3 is CASSIRGGYNEQFF. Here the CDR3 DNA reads TGTGCCAGTAGTATCAGGGGAGGGTACAATGAGCAGTTCTTC.

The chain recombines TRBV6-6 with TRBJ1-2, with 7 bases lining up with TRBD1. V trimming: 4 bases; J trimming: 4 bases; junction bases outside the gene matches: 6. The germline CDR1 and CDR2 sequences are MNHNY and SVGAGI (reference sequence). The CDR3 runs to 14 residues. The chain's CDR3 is CASSSTRDSYGYTF. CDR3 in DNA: TGTGCCAGCAGTTCCACCCGGGACAGCTATGGCTACACCTTC.

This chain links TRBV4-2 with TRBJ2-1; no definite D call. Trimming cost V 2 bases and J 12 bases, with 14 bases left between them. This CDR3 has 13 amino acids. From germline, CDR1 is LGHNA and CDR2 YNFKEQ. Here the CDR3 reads CASSQNLYEVQFF. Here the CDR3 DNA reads TGTGCCAGCAGCCAAAACCTCTACGAGGTGCAGTTCTTC.

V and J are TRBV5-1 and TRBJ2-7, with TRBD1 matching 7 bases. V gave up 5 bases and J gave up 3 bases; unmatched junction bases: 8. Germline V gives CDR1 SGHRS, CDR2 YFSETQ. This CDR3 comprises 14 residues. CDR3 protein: CASRRTGQDYEQYF. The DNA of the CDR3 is TGCGCCAGCAGGCGAACCGGACAGGACTACGAGCAGTACTTC.

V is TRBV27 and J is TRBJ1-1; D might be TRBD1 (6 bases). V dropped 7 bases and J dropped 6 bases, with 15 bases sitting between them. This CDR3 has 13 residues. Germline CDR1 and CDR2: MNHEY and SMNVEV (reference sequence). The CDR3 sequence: CASITQGSAEAFF. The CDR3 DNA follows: TGTGCCAGCATCACTCAGGGGAGCGCTGAAGCTTTCTTT.

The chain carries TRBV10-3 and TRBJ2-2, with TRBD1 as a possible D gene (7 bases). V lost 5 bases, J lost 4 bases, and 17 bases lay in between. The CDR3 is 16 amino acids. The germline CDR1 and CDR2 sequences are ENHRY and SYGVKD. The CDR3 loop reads CAISKQGTSITGELFF. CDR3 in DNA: TGTGCCATCAGTAAACAGGGGACTTCCATCACCGGGGAGCTGTTTTTT.

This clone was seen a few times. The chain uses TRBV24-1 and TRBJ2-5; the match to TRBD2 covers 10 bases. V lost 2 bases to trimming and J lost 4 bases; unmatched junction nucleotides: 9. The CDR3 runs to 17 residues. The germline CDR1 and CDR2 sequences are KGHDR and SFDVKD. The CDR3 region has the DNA TGTGCCACCAGTGATTCCCCTAGCGGGAGTCATGGAGAGACCCAGTACTTC. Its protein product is CATSDSPSGSHGETQYF.

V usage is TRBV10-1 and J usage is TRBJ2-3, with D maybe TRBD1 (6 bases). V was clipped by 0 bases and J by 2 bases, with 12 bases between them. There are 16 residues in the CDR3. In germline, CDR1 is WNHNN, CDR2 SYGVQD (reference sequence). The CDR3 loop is CASSESRGLNTDTQYF. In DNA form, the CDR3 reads TGCGCCAGCAGTGAGTCTAGGGGGTTGAACACAGATACGCAGTATTTT.

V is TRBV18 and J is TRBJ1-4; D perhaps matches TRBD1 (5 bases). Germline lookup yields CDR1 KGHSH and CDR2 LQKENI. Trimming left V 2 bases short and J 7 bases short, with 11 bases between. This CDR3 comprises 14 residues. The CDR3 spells CASSPLQASEKLFF. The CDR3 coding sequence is TGTGCCAGCTCACCATTACAGGCTTCTGAAAAACTGTTTTTT.

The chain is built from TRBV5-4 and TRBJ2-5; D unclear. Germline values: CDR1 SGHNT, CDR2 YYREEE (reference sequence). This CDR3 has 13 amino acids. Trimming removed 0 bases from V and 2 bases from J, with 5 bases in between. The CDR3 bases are TGTGCCAGCAGCTTGGCCAAACAAGAGACCCAGTACTTC. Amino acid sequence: CASSLAKQETQYF.

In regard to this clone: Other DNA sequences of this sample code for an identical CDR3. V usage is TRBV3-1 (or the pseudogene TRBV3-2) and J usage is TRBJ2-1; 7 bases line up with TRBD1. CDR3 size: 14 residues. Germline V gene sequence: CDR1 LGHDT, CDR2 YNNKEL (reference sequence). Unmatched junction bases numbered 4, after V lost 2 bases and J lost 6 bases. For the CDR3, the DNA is TGTGCCAGCAGCCAAATACAGGGGCGCAATGAGCAGTTCTTC. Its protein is CASSQIQGRNEQFF.

The CDR3 region is CAWSLGGNSNQPQHF. In DNA form, the CDR3 reads TGTGCCTGGAGTCTGGGGGGGAATAGCAATCAGCCCCAGCATTTT. The chain combines TRBV30 with TRBJ1-5; tentative D call: TRBD1 (5 bases). V lost 2 bases to trimming and J lost 0 bases, with 11 bases between them. The CDR3 is made up of 15 amino acids. The germline V gene has CDR1 GTSNPN and CDR2 SVGIG (reference sequence).

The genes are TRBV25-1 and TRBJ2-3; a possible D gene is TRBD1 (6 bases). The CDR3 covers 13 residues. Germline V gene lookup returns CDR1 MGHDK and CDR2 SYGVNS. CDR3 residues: CATQGLSTDTQYF. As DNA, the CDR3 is TGTGCGACCCAGGGGCTAAGCACAGATACGCAGTATTTT.

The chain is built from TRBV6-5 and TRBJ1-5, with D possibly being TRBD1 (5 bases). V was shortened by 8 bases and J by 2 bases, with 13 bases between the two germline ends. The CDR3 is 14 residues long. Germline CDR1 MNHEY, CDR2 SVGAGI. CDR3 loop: CASRKTERNQPQHF. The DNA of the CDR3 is TGTGCCAGCCGCAAGACAGAGCGCAATCAGCCCCAGCATTTT.

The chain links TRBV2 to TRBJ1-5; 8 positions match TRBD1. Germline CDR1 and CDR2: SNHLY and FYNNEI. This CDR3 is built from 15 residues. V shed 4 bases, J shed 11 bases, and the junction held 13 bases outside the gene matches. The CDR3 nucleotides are TGTGCCAGCAGTGTAGGGGCAGGGGGCTATGGGGCCCAGCATTTT. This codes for CASSVGAGGYGAQHF.

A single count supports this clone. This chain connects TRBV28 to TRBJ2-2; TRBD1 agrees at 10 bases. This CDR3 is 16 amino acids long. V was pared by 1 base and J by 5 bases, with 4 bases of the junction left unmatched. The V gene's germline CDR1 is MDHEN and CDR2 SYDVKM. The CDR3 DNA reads TGTGCCAGCAGTTTATTAGGACAGGGGGGAACCGGGGAGCTGTTTTTT. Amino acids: CASSLLGQGGTGELFF.

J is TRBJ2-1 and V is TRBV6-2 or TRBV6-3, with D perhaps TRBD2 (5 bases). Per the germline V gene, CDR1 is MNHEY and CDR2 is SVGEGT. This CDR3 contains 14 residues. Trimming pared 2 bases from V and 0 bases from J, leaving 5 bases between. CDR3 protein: CASSYGSSYNEQFF. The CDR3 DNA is TGTGCCAGCAGTTACGGGAGCTCCTACAATGAGCAGTTCTTC.

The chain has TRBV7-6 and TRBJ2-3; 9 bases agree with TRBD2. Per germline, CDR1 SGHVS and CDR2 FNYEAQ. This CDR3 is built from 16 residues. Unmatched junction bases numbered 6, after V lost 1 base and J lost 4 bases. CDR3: CASSLVALAGSDTQYF. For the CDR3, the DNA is TGTGCCAGCAGCTTAGTAGCACTAGCGGGCTCAGATACGCAGTATTTT.

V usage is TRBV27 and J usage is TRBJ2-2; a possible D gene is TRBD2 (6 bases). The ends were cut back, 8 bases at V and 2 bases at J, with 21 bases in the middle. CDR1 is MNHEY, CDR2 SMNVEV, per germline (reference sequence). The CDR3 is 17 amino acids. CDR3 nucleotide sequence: TGTGCCAGCGGGGCGCCGGGACTTTCAACAAACACCGGGGAGCTGTTTTTT. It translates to CASGAPGLSTNTGELFF.

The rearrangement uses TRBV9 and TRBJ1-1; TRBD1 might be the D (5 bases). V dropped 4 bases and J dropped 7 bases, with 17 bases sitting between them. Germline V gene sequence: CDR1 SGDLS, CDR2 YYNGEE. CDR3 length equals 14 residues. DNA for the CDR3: TGTGCCAGCAGCCCACTTGGAGGGGCCGTTGAAGCTTTCTTT. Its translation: CASSPLGGAVEAFF.

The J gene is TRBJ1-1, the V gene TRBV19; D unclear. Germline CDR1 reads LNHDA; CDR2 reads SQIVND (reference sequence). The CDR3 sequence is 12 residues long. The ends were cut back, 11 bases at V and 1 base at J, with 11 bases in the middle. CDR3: CAAQAGNTEAFF. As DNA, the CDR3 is TGTGCCGCCCAGGCAGGGAACACTGAAGCTTTCTTT.

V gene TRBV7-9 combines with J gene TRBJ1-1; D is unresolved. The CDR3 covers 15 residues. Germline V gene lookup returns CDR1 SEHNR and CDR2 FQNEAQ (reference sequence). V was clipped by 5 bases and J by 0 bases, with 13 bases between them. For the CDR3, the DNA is TGTGCCAGCAGCCCAACGAGGTCCATGAACACTGAAGCTTTCTTT. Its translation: CASSPTRSMNTEAFF.

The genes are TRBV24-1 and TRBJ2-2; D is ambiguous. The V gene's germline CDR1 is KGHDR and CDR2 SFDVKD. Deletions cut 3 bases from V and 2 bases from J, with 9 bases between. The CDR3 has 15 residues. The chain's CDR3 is CATSDPTTNTGELFF. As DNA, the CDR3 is TGTGCCACCAGTGATCCGACAACTAACACCGGGGAGCTGTTTTTT.